This entry lists 23 T cell receptor beta chains sequenced from one sample in a study of shared clonotypes between healthy human individuals. Sequencing was performed with immunoSEQ multiplex PCR; in TCRdb, only in-frame clones are kept and a portion is missing. The table lists over a million clones, approximately 76% of them singletons. Source material: memory CD4+ T cells sorted from blood. Subset in this sample: CD45RA-negative fraction. These receptors all come from a man younger than 35 in good health.

The chain couples TRBV14 to TRBJ1-1; D is possibly TRBD1 (5 bases). Germline CDR1 is SGHDN and CDR2 is FVKESK. The CDR3 extends over 15 amino acids. The germline V and J ends were trimmed by 3 bases and 6 bases, with 17 bases remaining between them. CDR3 nucleotide sequence: TGTGCCAGCAGCCACCGAGACAGTCTCCCCGCTGAAGCTTTCTTT. Amino acid sequence: CASSHRDSLPAEAFF.

This clone showed up just a few times. At the DNA level, this CDR3 is encoded by other sequences in the same sample as well. The chain couples TRBV28 to TRBJ2-7, with 10 bases that match TRBD1. Unmatched junction bases numbered 5, after V lost 6 bases and J lost 3 bases. The CDR3 spans 14 residues. CDR1 is MDHEN and CDR2 is SYDVKM in the germline V gene. The CDR3 coding sequence is TGTGCCAGCAGGCGACAGGGGGCAAACTACGAGCAGTACTTC. It translates to CASRRQGANYEQYF.

This rearrangement joins TRBV5-6 to TRBJ1-6, with D perhaps matching TRBD1 (6 bases). The CDR3 is made up of 14 amino acids. Germline assignment: CDR1 SGHDT and CDR2 YYEEEE. Trimming took off 4 bases at V and 7 bases at J, with 12 bases between the two ends. The CDR3 nucleotides read TGTGCCAGCAGCAGGGGGGACAAGAATTCACCCCTCCACTTT. This gives the protein CASSRGDKNSPLHF.

This chain links TRBV5-1 with TRBJ2-7; D call uncertain. The CDR3 spans 14 residues. Germline V gene data show CDR1 as SGHRS and CDR2 as YFSETQ. Trimming pared 0 bases from V and 2 bases from J, leaving 9 bases between. CDR3 amino acids: CASSLVGAPYEQYF. The DNA for the CDR3 is TGCGCCAGCAGCTTGGTAGGTGCCCCCTACGAGCAGTACTTC.

V usage is TRBV15 and J usage is TRBJ1-4; TRBD1 agrees at 8 bases. The CDR3 spans 14 residues. V lost 5 bases, J lost 5 bases, and 4 bases stayed unmatched. Germline V gene data show CDR1 as LNHNV and CDR2 as YYDKDF (reference sequence). CDR3 protein: CATSRTGRNEKLFF. The CDR3 bases are TGTGCCACCAGCCGGACAGGGAGGAATGAAAAACTGTTTTTT.

The V and J genes are TRBV5-1 and TRBJ1-3; possibly TRBD1 for D (6 bases). This CDR3 region has 14 residues. V was trimmed by 6 bases and J by 3 bases, leaving 13 bases between them. Germline lookup yields CDR1 SGHRS and CDR2 YFSETQ. CDR3 sequence: CASTRTAGGNTIYF. As DNA, the CDR3 is TGCGCCAGCACCAGGACAGCAGGTGGAAACACCATATATTTT.

This sequence joins TRBV5-1 and TRBJ2-3; 12 bases are shared with TRBD2. Trimming cost V 3 bases and J 1 base; bases outside gene matches: 3. Germline loops: CDR1 SGHRS, CDR2 YFSETQ. The CDR3 contains 16 residues. The CDR3 bases are TGCGCCAGCAGCTATGGACTAGCGGGGCGCACAGATACGCAGTATTTT. This encodes CASSYGLAGRTDTQYF.

The chain uses TRBV2 and TRBJ1-2; 9 bases are shared with TRBD1. V was pared by 10 bases and J by 4 bases, with 4 bases of the junction left unmatched. CDR3 length: 12 amino acids. CDR1 SNHLY and CDR2 FYNNEI come from the germline V gene. CDR3 sequence (DNA): TGTGCCAACGGACAGGGGACCTATGGCTACACCTTC. Protein product: CANGQGTYGYTF.

This clone was seen only a few times. The chain has TRBV11-2 and TRBJ2-5; 8 nucleotides align to TRBD1. Germline assignment: CDR1 SGHAT and CDR2 FQNNGV. The CDR3 contains 19 residues. V was clipped by 4 bases and J by 4 bases; unmatched bases: 20. The CDR3 bases are TGTGCCAGCAGCTCTATCCGAATCAGGGGGCAGGGATTAAGAGAGACCCAGTACTTC. Protein: CASSSIRIRGQGLRETQYF.

The chain couples TRBV30 to TRBJ2-3; the match to TRBD1 covers 9 bases. The length of the CDR3 is 16 residues. CDR1 is GTSNPN, CDR2 SVGIG, per germline (reference sequence). With V trimmed by 0 bases and J by 2 bases, 6 bases remained unmatched. Here the CDR3 DNA reads TGTGCCTGGAGTGTAGGGGACAGGGTAGACACAGATACGCAGTATTTT. Amino acids: CAWSVGDRVDTDTQYF.

The chain employs TRBV9 and TRBJ2-2; a possible D gene is TRBD1 (6 bases). Germline loops: CDR1 SGDLS, CDR2 YYNGEE. The CDR3 contains 15 residues. The V and J ends lost 0 bases and 6 bases respectively, with 12 bases between them. The DNA for the CDR3 is TGTGCCAGCAGCGTAGCAGGGGCCTCGCCCGGGGAGCTGTTTTTT. Its protein is CASSVAGASPGELFF.

The sample holds many counts of this clone. The genes are TRBV5-6 and TRBJ2-4; D gene uncertain. Trimming pared 1 base from V and 8 bases from J, leaving 10 bases between. This CDR3 is built from 13 residues. CDR1 is SGHDT and CDR2 is YYEEEE in the germline V gene. Here the CDR3 reads CASSLRGLDIQYF. The CDR3 nucleotides are TGTGCCAGCAGCTTGAGAGGCTTGGACATTCAGTACTTC.

With respect to this clone: The sample holds other DNA sequences that translate to the same CDR3. The chain combines TRBV18 with TRBJ1-1; no firm D call. V was pared by 2 bases and J by 8 bases, with 9 bases between. The CDR3 covers 12 residues. Germline V gives CDR1 KGHSH, CDR2 LQKENI. In DNA form, the CDR3 reads TGTGCCAGCTCACCAGGGCAGCGGGAAGCTTTCTTT. The encoded protein is CASSPGQREAFF.

The chain joins TRBV6-6 to TRBJ1-2; 7 nucleotides align to TRBD1. This CDR3 has 14 residues. With 6 bases clipped from V and 6 bases from J, the junction kept 10 bases outside the gene matches. In germline, CDR1 is MNHNY, CDR2 SVGAGI (reference sequence). The CDR3 DNA reads as TGTGCCAGCAGCTCCGACAGGGTTAGGGATGGCTACACCTTC. This translates into CASSSDRVRDGYTF.

The genes are TRBV6-5 and TRBJ1-5; 7 bases fit TRBD1. The CDR3 runs 15 residues. After removal of 5 bases from V and 4 bases from J, the junction contained 8 bases not matched to a gene. Germline values: CDR1 MNHEY, CDR2 SVGAGI. The CDR3 region is CASSRGDRKNQPQHF. CDR3 DNA sequence: TGTGCCAGCAGTCGCGGGGACAGAAAGAATCAGCCCCAGCATTTT.

The chain uses TRBV5-6 and TRBJ2-5, with 9 bases lining up with TRBD2. From germline, CDR1 is SGHDT and CDR2 YYEEEE. This CDR3 is built from 15 residues. J was trimmed by 3 bases and V by 0 bases; bases with no gene match: 3. CDR3 in amino acids: CASSLGLAGEETQYF. The DNA for the CDR3 is TGTGCCAGCAGCTTGGGATTAGCGGGAGAAGAGACCCAGTACTTC.

The chain joins TRBV14 to TRBJ1-3; D ambiguous. V shed 6 bases and J shed 1 base, with 10 bases lying between them. Per germline, CDR1 SGHDN and CDR2 FVKESK. The CDR3 length is 14 residues. CDR3 in amino acids: CASSPTISGNTIYF. As DNA, the CDR3 is TGTGCCAGCAGTCCGACAATATCTGGAAACACCATATATTTT. The entire variable domain, with the rest obtained from reference TRBV14 and TRBJ1-3, is as follows: EAGVTQFPSHSVIEKGQTVTLRCDPISGHDNLYWYRRVMGKEIKFLLHFVKESKQDESGMPNNRFLAERTGGTYSTLKVQPAELEDSGVYFCASSPTISGNTIYFGEGSWLTVV.

The sample holds one count of this clone. The chain employs TRBV18 and TRBJ2-5; TRBD2 matches 9 bases. V dropped 3 bases and J dropped 6; count of bases not matched to a gene: 8. The CDR3 is 15 residues long. Germline V gene sequence: CDR1 KGHSH, CDR2 LQKENI. The CDR3 sequence: CASSPLGAGGQTQYF. CDR3 coding DNA: TGTGCCAGCTCACCCCTTGGAGCGGGGGGACAGACCCAGTACTTC. Filled out from reference TRBV18 and TRBJ2-5, the complete variable domain reads NAGVMQNPRHLVRRRGQEARLRCSPMKGHSHVYWYRQLPEEGLKFMVYLQKENIIDESGMPKERFSAEFPKEGPSILRIQQVVRGDSAAYFCASSPLGAGGQTQYFGPGTRLLVL.

This clone was recorded only once. V and J are TRBV5-4 and TRBJ2-7; 10 bases align to TRBD1. Per germline, CDR1 SGHNT and CDR2 YYREEE (reference sequence). The trim removed 4 bases at V and 5 bases at J, leaving 9 bases unmatched. The CDR3 contains 15 residues. CDR3 coding DNA: TGTGCCAGCAGCCCCGCAGGACAGGGGGTGAACGAGCAGTACTTC. Its protein product is CASSPAGQGVNEQYF.

The chain recombines TRBV9 with TRBJ2-5; TRBD1 aligns across 7 bases. Trimming took 2 bases from V and 5 from J; bases not matched to a gene: 3. In germline, CDR1 is SGDLS, CDR2 YYNGEE. The CDR3 loop spans 13 amino acids. The DNA of the CDR3 is TGTGCCAGCAGCGTGACAGGGCCTGAGACCCAGTACTTC. Translated, it gives CASSVTGPETQYF.

This clone was detected many times. The genes are TRBV4-2 and TRBJ2-5; possibly TRBD1 for D (6 bases). The CDR3 totals 16 residues. The germline gives CDR1 LGHNA, CDR2 YNFKEQ. The germline V and J ends were trimmed by 1 base and 5 bases, with 17 bases remaining between them. CDR3 residues: CASSQGVQQGAETQYF. The CDR3 DNA sequence: TGTGCCAGCAGCCAAGGGGTCCAACAGGGAGCGGAGACCCAGTACTTC.

This chain joins TRBV9 and TRBJ2-7, with D hard to call. Germline CDR1 reads SGDLS; CDR2 reads YYNGEE. Trimming removed 4 bases at V and 0 bases at J, with 17 bases between. CDR3 length equals 16 residues. The CDR3 spells CASSPREGQASYEQYF. Written as DNA, the CDR3 is TGTGCCAGCAGCCCCCGAGAAGGGCAGGCCTCCTACGAGCAGTACTTC.

The gene calls are TRBV28 and TRBJ1-3; perhaps TRBD1 as D (5 bases). V shed 6 bases and J shed 4 bases, with 13 bases lying between them. The CDR3 covers 14 residues. CDR1 is MDHEN, CDR2 SYDVKM, per germline. For the CDR3, the DNA is TGTGCCAGCAGCCCGGACATAAGAGGAAACACCATATATTTT. This sequence encodes CASSPDIRGNTIYF.